The source of this T cell receptor beta chain is a study of shared clonotypes between healthy human individuals. Study results and limitations: Non-shared clonotypes were found to have lower generation probabilities than the clonotypes that were shared by all four of the sorted-subset donors.

Repertoires were generated with immunoSEQ multiplex PCR, while TCRdb's copy carries only in-frame clones and drops some. The data hold roughly 650,000 clones, with 90% to 97% observed a single time. With respect to this clone: What it recognizes is unknown.

The CDR3 runs to 13 residues. The V gene lost 1 base and the J gene lost 9 bases, with 13 bases spanning the gap. In germline, CDR1 is SQVTM, CDR2 ANQGSEA. Naive-designated CD8 cells lacked CD45RO, were positively enriched for CCR7, and omitted terminally differentiated effector memory CD45RA+ cells. V gene TRBV29-1 combines with J gene TRBJ2-1; D not certain. This clonotype originated in a woman aged 25 to 39 in good health. Sample: naive CD8+ T cells sorted from blood. CDR3 sequence (DNA): TGCAGCGTTGAAGTAATAGATTATGCTGAGCAGTTCTTC. It codes for CSVEVIDYAEQFF.